What follows describes a single T cell receptor beta chain. The data originate from a study of blood T cell repertoires in COVID-19. For the study at large: Acute and convalescent COVID-19 specimens originated in the United States, Italy and Spain. T cells, B-cell-depleted T cells, or PBMCs supplied cDNA or gDNA.

In the original workflow: Reference gene primer amplification gave nucleated cell count estimates. Assay used: immunoSEQ multiplex PCR; TCRdb lists only in-frame clones, some missing. V and J calls and clone size are given by that table; D and trimming were obtained from the DNA. The sample holds 150,000 to 200,000 clones, about 90% seen once. From germline, CDR1 is LGHNA and CDR2 YSLEER. CDR3 length equals 13 residues. Trimming at V came to 4 bases and at J to 6 bases, leaving 5 bases not matched to a gene. The sequence derives from a man aged 35 to 55 with active or convalescent COVID-19. The sample consisted of peripheral blood. The chain recombines TRBV4-3 with TRBJ1-2; 7 bases are a match to TRBD1. This chain's CDR3 is CASSPMTGNGYTF. CDR3 bases: TGCGCCAGCAGCCCGATGACAGGGAATGGCTACACCTTC.